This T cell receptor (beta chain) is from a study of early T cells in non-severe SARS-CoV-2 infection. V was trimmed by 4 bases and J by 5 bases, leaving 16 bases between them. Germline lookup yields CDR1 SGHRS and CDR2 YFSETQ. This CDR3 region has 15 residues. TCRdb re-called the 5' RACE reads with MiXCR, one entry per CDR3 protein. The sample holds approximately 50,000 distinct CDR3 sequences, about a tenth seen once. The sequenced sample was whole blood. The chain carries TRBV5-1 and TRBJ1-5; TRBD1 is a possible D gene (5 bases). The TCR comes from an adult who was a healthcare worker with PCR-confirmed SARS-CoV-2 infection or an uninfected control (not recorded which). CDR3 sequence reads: CASSKLGARDQPQHF. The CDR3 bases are TGCGCCAGCAGCAAGCTCGGGGCGCGGGATCAGCCCCAGCATTTT.